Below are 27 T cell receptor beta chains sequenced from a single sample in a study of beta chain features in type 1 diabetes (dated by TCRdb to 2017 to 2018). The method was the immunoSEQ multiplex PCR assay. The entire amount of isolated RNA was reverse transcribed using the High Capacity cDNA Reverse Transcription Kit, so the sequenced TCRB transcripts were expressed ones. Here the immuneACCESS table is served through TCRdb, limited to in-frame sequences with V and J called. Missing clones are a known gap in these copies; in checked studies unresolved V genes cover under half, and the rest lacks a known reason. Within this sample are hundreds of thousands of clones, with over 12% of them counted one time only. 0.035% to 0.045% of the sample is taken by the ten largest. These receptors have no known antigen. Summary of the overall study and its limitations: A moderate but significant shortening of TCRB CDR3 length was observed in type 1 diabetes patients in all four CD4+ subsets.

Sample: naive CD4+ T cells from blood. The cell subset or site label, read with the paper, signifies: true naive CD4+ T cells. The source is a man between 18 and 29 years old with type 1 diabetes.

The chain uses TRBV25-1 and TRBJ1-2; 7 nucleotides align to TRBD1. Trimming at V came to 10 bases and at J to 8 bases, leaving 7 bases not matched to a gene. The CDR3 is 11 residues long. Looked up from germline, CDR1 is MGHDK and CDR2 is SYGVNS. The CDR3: CATWTGGGYTF. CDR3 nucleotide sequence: TGTGCCACCTGGACAGGAGGAGGCTACACCTTC.

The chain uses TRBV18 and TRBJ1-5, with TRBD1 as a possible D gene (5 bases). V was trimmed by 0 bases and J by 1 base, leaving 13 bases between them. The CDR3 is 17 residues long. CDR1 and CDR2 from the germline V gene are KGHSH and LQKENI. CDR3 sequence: CASSPPGWDGSNQPQHF. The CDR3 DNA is TGTGCCAGCTCACCACCGGGGTGGGACGGGAGCAATCAGCCCCAGCATTTT.

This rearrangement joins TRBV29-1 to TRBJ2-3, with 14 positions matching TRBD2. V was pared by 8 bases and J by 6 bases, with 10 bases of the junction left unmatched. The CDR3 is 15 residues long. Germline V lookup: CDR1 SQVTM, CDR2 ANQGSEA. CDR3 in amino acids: CSLIGTSGGWDTQYF. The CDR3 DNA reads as TGCAGCCTCATAGGGACTAGCGGGGGTTGGGATACGCAGTATTTT.

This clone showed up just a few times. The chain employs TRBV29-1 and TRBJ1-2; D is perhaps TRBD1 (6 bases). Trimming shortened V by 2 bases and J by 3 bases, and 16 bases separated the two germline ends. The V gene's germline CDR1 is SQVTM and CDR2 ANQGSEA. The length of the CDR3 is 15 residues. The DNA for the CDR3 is TGCAGCGTTGAACAAATACCACAGGGATACTATGGCTACACCTTC. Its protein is CSVEQIPQGYYGYTF. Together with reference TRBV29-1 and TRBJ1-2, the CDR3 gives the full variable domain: SAVISQKPSRDICQRGTSLTIQCQVDSQVTMMFWYRQQPGQSLTLIATANQGSEATYESGFVIDKFPISRPNLTFSTLTVSNMSPEDSSIYLCSVEQIPQGYYGYTFGSGTRLTVV.

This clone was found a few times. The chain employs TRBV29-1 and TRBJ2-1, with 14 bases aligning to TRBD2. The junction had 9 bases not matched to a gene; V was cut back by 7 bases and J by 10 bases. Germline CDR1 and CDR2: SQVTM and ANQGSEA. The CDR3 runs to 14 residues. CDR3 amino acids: CSALGLAGVREQFF. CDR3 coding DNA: TGCAGCGCGTTGGGACTAGCGGGAGTGAGAGAGCAGTTCTTC.

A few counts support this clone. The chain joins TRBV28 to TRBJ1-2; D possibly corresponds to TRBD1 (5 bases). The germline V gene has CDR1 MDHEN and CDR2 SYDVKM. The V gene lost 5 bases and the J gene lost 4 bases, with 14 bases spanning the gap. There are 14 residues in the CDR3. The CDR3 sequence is CASSPGMGTYGYTF. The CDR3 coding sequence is TGTGCCAGCAGTCCAGGGATGGGAACCTATGGCTACACCTTC.

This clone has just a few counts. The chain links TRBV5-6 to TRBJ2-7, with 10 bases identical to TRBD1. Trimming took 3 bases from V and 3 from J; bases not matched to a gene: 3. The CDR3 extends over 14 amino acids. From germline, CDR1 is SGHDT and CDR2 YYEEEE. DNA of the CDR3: TGTGCCAGCAGCTCAGACAGGGGGCTCTACGAGCAGTACTTC. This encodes CASSSDRGLYEQYF. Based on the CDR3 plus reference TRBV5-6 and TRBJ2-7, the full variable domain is DAGVTQSPTHLIKTRGQQVTLRCSPKSGHDTVSWYQQALGQGPQFIFQYYEEEERQRGNFPDRFSGHQFPNYSSELNVNALLLGDSALYLCASSSDRGLYEQYFGPGTRLTVT.

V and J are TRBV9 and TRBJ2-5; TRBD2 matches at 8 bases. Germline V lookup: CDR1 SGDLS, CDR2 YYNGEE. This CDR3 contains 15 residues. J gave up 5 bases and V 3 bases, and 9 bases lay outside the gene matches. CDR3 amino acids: CASSAGTGGFETQYF. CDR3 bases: TGTGCCAGCAGCGCCGGAACGGGGGGGTTTGAGACCCAGTACTTC.

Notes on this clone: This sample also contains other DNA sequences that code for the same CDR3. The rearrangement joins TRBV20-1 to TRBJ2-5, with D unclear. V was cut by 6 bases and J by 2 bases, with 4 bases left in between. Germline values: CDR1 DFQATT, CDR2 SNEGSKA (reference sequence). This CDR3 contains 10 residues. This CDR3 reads CSAIQETQYF. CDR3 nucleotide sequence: TGCAGTGCCATTCAAGAGACCCAGTACTTC.

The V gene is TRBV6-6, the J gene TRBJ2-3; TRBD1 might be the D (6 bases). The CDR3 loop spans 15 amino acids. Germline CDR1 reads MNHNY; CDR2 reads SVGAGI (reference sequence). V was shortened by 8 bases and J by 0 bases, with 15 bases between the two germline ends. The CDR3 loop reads CASPPGGSSTDTQYF. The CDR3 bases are TGTGCCAGCCCTCCTGGGGGCTCGAGCACAGATACGCAGTATTTT.

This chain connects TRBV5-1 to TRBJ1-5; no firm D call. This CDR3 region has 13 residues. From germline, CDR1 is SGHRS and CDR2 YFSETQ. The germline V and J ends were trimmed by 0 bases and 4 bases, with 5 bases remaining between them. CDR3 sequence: CASSLGWNQPQHF. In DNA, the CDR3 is TGCGCCAGCAGCTTGGGATGGAATCAGCCCCAGCATTTT.

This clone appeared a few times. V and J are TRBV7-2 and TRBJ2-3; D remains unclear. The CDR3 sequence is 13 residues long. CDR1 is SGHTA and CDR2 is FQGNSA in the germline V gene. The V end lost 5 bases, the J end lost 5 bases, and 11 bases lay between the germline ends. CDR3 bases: TGTGCCAGCAGCCCCCGCTCCGAAGATACGCAGTATTTT. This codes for CASSPRSEDTQYF.

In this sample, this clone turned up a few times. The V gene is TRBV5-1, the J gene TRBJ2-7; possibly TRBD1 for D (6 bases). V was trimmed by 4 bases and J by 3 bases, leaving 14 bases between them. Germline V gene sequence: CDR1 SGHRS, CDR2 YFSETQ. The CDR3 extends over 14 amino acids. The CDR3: CASSTGTLIYEQYF. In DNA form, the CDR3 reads TGCGCCAGCAGCACCGGGACATTGATCTACGAGCAGTACTTC.

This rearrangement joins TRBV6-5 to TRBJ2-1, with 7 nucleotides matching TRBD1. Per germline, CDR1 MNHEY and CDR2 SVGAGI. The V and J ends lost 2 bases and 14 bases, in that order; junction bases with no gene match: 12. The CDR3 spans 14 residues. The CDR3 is CASSYDRAPAPKFF. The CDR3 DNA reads TGTGCCAGCAGTTACGACAGGGCCCCCGCCCCAAAGTTCTTC.

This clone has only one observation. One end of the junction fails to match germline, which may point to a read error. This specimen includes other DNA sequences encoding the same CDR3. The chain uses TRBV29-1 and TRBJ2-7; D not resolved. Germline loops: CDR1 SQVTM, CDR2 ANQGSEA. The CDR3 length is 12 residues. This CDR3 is CSVEGEGYEQYF. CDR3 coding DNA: TGCAGCGTTGAAGGGGAAGGGTACGAGCAATACTTC.

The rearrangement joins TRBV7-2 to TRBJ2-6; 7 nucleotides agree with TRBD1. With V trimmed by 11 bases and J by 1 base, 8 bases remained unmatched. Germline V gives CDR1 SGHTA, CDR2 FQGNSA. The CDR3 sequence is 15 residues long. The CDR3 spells CAATGAVSGANVLTF. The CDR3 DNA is TGTGCCGCAACAGGGGCAGTTTCTGGGGCCAACGTCCTGACTTTC. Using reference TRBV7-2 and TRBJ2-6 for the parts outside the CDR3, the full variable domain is GAGVSQSPSNKVTEKGKDVELRCDPISGHTALYWYRQSLGQGLEFLIYFQGNSAPDKSGLPSDRFSAERTGGSVSTLTIQRTQQEDSAVYLCAATGAVSGANVLTFGAGSRLTVL.

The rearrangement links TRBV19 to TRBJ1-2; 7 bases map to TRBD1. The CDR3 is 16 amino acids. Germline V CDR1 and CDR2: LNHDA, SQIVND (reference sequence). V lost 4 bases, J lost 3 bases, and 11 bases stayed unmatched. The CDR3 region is CASSTRTGDTHYGYTF. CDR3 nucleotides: TGTGCCAGTAGTACCCGGACAGGTGATACCCACTATGGCTACACCTTC.

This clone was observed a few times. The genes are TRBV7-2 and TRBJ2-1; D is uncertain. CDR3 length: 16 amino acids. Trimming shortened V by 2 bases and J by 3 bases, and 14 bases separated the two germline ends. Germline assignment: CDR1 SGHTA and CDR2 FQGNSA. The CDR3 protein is CASSLLATPYYNEQFF. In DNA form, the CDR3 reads TGTGCCAGCAGCTTACTGGCTACACCGTACTACAATGAGCAGTTCTTC.

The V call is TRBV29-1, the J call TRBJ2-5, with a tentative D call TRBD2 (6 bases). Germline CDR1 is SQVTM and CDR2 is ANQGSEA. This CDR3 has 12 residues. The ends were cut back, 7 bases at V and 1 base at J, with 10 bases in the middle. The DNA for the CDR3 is TGCAGCGGCCGGGACTTCCAAGAGACCCAGTACTTC. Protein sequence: CSGRDFQETQYF.

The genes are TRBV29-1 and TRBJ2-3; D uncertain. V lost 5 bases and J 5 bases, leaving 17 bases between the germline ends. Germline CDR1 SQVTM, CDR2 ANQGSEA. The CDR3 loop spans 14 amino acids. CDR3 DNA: TGCAGCGTTATCCCGTACGGTATGATAGATACGCAGTATTTT. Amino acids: CSVIPYGMIDTQYF.

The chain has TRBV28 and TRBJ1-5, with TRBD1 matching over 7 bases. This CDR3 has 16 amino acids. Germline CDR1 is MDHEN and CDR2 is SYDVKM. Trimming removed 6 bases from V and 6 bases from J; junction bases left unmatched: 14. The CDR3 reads CASSLQPTGKGQPQHF. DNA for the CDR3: TGTGCCAGCAGCCTCCAACCGACAGGGAAGGGTCAGCCCCAGCATTTT.

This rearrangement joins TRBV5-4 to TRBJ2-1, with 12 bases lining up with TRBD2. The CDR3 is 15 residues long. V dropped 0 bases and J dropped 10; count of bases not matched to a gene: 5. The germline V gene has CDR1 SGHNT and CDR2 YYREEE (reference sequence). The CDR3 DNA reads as TGTGCCAGCAGCTTGGCTAGCGGGAGGGCCAGGGAGCAGTTCTTC. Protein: CASSLASGRAREQFF.

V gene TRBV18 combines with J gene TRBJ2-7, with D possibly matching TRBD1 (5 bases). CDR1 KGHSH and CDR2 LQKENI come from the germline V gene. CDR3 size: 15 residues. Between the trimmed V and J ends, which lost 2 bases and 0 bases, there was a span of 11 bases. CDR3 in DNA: TGTGCCAGCTCACCAAACAGGCGAAGCTCCTACGAGCAGTACTTC. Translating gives CASSPNRRSSYEQYF.

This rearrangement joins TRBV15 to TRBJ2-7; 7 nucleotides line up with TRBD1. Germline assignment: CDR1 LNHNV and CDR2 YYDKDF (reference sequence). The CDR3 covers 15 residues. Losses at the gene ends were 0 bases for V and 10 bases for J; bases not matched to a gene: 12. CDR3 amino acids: CATSRESGTARFQYF. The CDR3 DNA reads TGTGCCACCAGCAGAGAATCGGGGACAGCCCGATTCCAGTACTTC.

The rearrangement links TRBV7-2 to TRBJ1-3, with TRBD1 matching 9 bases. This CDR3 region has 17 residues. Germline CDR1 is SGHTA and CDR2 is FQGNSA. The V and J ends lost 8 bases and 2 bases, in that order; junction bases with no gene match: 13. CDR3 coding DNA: TGTGCCAGCCTCCTGGACAGGGGCTTTTACCCTGGAAACACCATATATTTT. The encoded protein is CASLLDRGFYPGNTIYF. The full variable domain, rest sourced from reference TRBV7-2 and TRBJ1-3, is GAGVSQSPSNKVTEKGKDVELRCDPISGHTALYWYRQSLGQGLEFLIYFQGNSAPDKSGLPSDRFSAERTGGSVSTLTIQRTQQEDSAVYLCASLLDRGFYPGNTIYFGEGSWLTVV.

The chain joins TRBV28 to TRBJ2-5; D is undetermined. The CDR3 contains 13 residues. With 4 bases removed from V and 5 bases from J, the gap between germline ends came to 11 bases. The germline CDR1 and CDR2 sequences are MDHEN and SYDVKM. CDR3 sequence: CASSSVEVETQYF. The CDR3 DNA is TGTGCCAGCAGTTCCGTTGAAGTGGAGACCCAGTACTTC.

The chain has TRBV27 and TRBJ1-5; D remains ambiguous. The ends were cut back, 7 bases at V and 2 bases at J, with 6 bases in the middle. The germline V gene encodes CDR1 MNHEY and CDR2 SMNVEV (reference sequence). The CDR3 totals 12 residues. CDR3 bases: TGTGCCAGCAAAAGGGGCAATCAGCCCCAGCATTTT. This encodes CASKRGNQPQHF.